This T cell receptor beta chain was sequenced for a study of T-cell reconstitution after alpha-beta-depleted transplantation in children (dated by TCRdb to the mid-2010s). For the wider study: Using TCR repertoire profiling, the study followed T-cell immune reconstitution in a quantitative way in children after TCRalphabeta/CD19-depleted allogeneic hematopoietic cell transplantation. Results and caveats for the whole study, not just this receptor: Apparently early alphabetaT-cell count recovery about two months after transplant reportedly relied on only several hundred rapidly expanded clones derived from non-depleted graft cells. The frequencies of hyperexpanded clones fell over the following months, and after one year, T-cell counts and TCRbeta diversity were mostly attributed to newly produced T cells. In some patients, the high TCRbeta diversity seen at day 60 was put down to recipient T cells and intrathymic progenitors that had survived conditioning.

This clonotype was counted many times. Its target antigen remains unknown. No clone much larger than this one lies a single base away; base qualities are absent. Relative to germline, V is 4 bases shorter and J is 7 bases shorter, with 16 bases between their ends. The CDR3 measures 14 amino acids from cysteine to phenylalanine. Just CDR3 DNA is preserved here, 42 bases in frame from base 1. CDR1 and CDR2, looked up from the germline V gene (reference sequence), are MNHEY and SMNVEV. The treatment or condition label, as the study defines it: allogeneic hematopoietic cell transplantation with graft depleted of TCRalphabeta T cells and CD19 B cells. The transplant recipients were children given TCRalphabeta/CD19-depleted allogeneic hematopoietic cell grafts. The protocol used for the library was PCR. The instrument was an Illumina HiSeq 2500. TCR libraries were prepared with molecular barcoding, using unique molecular identifiers to normalize TCRbeta repertoire quantification. Clones were called with MiXCR by TCRdb after fastp trimmed the public reads at Q25, and only in-frame beta chains were retained. CDR3 protein duplicates are merged, each entry listing the most common genes and DNA. The table for this sample lists a few hundred thousand distinct CDR3 sequences; roughly a tenth of them were counted only once. The ten biggest clones cover less than 8% of the sample.

The TCR comes from a boy younger than two with acute myeloid leukemia, due to receive a stem cell transplant. The chain links TRBV27 with TRBJ1-2, with TRBD1 tentatively as D gene (6 bases match). The material sequenced was PBMCs, taken before TCRalphabeta/CD19-depleted stem cell transplant. The CDR3 loop reads CASSSLPTGIGYTF. The DNA sequence is given as TGTGCCAGCAGTTCCCTGCCTACAGGGATTGGCTACACCTTC.